This T cell receptor (beta chain) was observed in a study of T cells after posttransplantation cyclophosphamide. General study points: Later post-transplant blood repertoires were often dominated by donor CD8+ memory clones. Skin or GI-infiltrating T cells shared few TRB sequences with blood. TRB clonality was highly associated with recipient CMV seropositivity and reactivation.

In the case of this clone: Its cognate antigen is unknown.

The method was immunoSEQ multiplex PCR; TCRdb's version includes in-frame clones alone and lacks a portion of them. The table shows 25,000 or so clones, with 86% occurring only once. The V end lost 6 bases, the J end lost 2 bases, and 17 bases lay between the germline ends. The CDR3 has 15 residues. Germline V gene lookup returns CDR1 SNHLY and CDR2 FYNNEI. This TCR was sampled from a woman aged 55-70 years with a blood cancer, CMV-positive, and with a related stem cell donor. The chain carries TRBV2 and TRBJ2-7, with a tentative D call TRBD1 (8 bases). Sequencing was carried out using PBMCs. The CDR3 protein is CASRQSQGGAYEQYF. DNA of the CDR3: TGTGCCAGCAGACAATCACAGGGGGGGGCCTACGAGCAGTACTTC.